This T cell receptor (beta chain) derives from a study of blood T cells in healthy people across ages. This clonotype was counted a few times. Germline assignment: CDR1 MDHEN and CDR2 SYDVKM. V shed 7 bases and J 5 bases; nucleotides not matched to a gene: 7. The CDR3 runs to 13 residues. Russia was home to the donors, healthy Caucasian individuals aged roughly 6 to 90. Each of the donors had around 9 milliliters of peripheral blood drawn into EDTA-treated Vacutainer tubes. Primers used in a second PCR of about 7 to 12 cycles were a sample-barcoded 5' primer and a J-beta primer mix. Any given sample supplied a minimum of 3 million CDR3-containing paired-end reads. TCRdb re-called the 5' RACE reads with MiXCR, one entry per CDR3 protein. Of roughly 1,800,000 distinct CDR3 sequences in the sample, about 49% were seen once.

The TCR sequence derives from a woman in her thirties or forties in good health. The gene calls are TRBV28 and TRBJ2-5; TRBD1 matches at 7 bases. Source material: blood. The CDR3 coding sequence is TGTGCCAGCAAGAGACAGGGTCAGGAGACCCAGTACTTC. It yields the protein CASKRQGQETQYF.